Many counts were recorded for the clone carrying this T cell receptor beta chain. This record comes from a study of T-cell reconstitution after alpha-beta-depleted transplantation in children. Unique molecular identifiers were incorporated into the prepared TCRbeta library. MiXCR, run by TCRdb on the PCR reads, gives a single entry per CDR3 protein. The sample lists 380,000 or so distinct CDR3 sequences, approximately 12% occurring once. The length of the CDR3 is 13 residues. V was trimmed by 3 bases and J by 6 bases, leaving 8 bases between them. This specimen was PBMCs, taken from the stem cell graft. The TCR comes from a human donor who donated a stem cell graft to a child with Fanconi anemia. The chain links TRBV12-3 or TRBV12-4 to TRBJ2-2; D is unclear. The CDR3 nucleotides read TGTGCCAGCAGTTTTGGGTCTCCCGGGGAGCTGTTTTTT. This codes for CASSFGSPGELFF.